Listed below are T cell receptor beta chains from one sample, sequenced in a study of blood T cell repertoires in COVID-19. TCRdb keeps only in-frame clones here, not all; method: immunoSEQ multiplex PCR. The table includes under 300,000 clones, 75% to 90% detected once. The sequenced material came from PBMCs or T cells enriched from blood (not recorded which). These receptors came from a woman under 30 who had recovered from COVID-19. Both conserved end residues are part of each CDR3. D genes are given only for firm matches. The listing skips clone size in some rows; elsewhere it reads once, few, many or a size class.

j_call v_call d_call clone_size cdr3_aa cdr3_nt
TRBJ2-4 TRBV6-6 TRBD2 . CASSRTSGSLAKNIQYF TGTGCCAGCAGTCGGACTAGCGGGTCACTAGCCAAAAACATTCAGTACTTC
TRBJ2-2 TRBV27 . . CASSFWTSNTGELFF TGTGCCAGCAGTTTTTGGACATCGAACACCGGGGAGCTGTTTTTT
TRBJ2-7 TRBV9 TRBD2 . CASSPLAGGGEQYF TGTGCCAGCAGCCCCCTAGCGGGGGGTGGCGAGCAGTACTTC
TRBJ2-5 TRBV11-3 TRBD1 . CASSLGQGLSKETQYF TGTGCCAGCAGCTTGGGACAGGGGTTATCAAAAGAGACCCAGTACTTC
TRBJ2-2 TRBV9 . . CASSVQGLVGELFF TGTGCCAGCAGCGTACAGGGGTTGGTCGGGGAGCTGTTTTTT
TRBJ2-3 TRBV7-9 . . CASSPRFGETDTQYF TGTGCCAGCAGCCCTCGTTTTGGGGAGACAGATACGCAGTATTTT
TRBJ2-3 TRBV21-1 . . CASSKAGTVYTDTQYF TGTGCCAGCAGCAAAGCCGGGACAGTATACACAGATACGCAGTATTTT
TRBJ2-7 TRBV5-1 TRBD2 . CASSPGTSRSYEQYF TGCGCCAGCAGCCCCGGGACTAGTCGCAGCTACGAGCAGTACTTC
TRBJ1-2 TRBV29-1 TRBD1 once CSVRQGWDGYTF TGCAGCGTCAGACAGGGGTGGGATGGCTACACCTTC
TRBJ2-5 TRBV11-2 TRBD2 . CASSSAGAQETQYF TGTGCCAGCAGCTCAGCGGGGGCCCAAGAGACCCAGTACTTC
TRBJ1-2 TRBV5-4 . . CASRFYRDSANYGYTF TGTGCCAGCAGGTTTTACCGGGACTCAGCTAACTATGGCTACACCTTC
TRBJ2-1 TRBV19 . . CASSDGIYNEQFF TGTGCCAGTAGTGACGGGATATACAATGAGCAGTTCTTC